This T cell receptor (beta chain) was sequenced during a study of Graves' ophthalmopathy and Graves' hyperthyroidism. Amplification from RNA transcripts yielded the TCR beta CDR3 regions. Investigators did first-round RT-PCR with HTBI primers, then second-round multiplex PCR. Each CDR3 protein is one row after TCRdb ran MiXCR on the multiplex PCR reads. The data show roughly 300,000 distinct CDR3 sequences, 17% seen once. Germline-derived CDR1 and CDR2 are SNHLY and FYNNEI. The CDR3 is made up of 14 amino acids. V trimming: 8 bases; J trimming: 0 bases; junction bases outside the gene matches: 4. The sample holds one count of this clonotype.

Sequences were obtained from peripheral blood. The gene calls are TRBV2 and TRBJ2-7; TRBD2 aligns across 10 bases. This TCR came from an adult man with Graves' ophthalmopathy. The CDR3 DNA sequence: TGTGCCAGCTCGAGCGGGAGGGCCTCCTACGAGCAGTACTTC. Amino acid sequence: CASSSGRASYEQYF.